These 10 T cell receptor beta chains were sequenced from one sample in a study of naive CD8 T cells in extremely preterm neonates. Clones were sequenced by immunoSEQ multiplex PCR, and TCRdb holds only the in-frame ones, with some missing. Of 5,500 to 8,500 clones listed, roughly 98% were seen once; the top ten hold over 0.3%. The source material was naive CD8+ T cells from blood. All receptors derive from a human donor in good health.

This chain connects TRBV28 to TRBJ2-5; TRBD2 is a possible D gene (6 bases). The J call may be incorrect, as the DNA end agrees better with TRBJ2-7. Germline V gene lookup returns CDR1 MDHEN and CDR2 SYDVKM. This CDR3 has 14 residues. The CDR3: CASSLVSGRYEQYF. For the CDR3, the DNA is TGTGCCAGCAGTTTAGTTTCAGGGAGGTACGAGCAGTACTTC.

The genes are TRBV9 and TRBJ1-1; D uncertain. This CDR3 is 17 amino acids long. The V end lost 0 bases, the J end lost 2 bases, and 17 bases lay between the germline ends. CDR1 and CDR2 from the germline V gene are SGDLS and YYNGEE. CDR3 residues: CASSVDDISAGNTEAFF. The CDR3, as DNA: TGTGCCAGCAGCGTAGATGACATCTCCGCGGGAAACACTGAAGCTTTCTTT.

The chain couples TRBV27 to TRBJ2-7, with TRBD1 as a possible D gene (5 bases). Trimming removed 2 bases at V and 1 base at J, with 12 bases between. Germline V CDR1 and CDR2: MNHEY, SMNVEV (reference sequence). This CDR3 region has 15 residues. This chain's CDR3 is CASSLTSGNSYEQYF. The CDR3 region has the DNA TGTGCCAGCAGTTTAACCTCAGGGAATTCCTACGAGCAGTACTTC.

V is TRBV11-3 and J is TRBJ1-6; TRBD1 aligns across 8 bases. The CDR3 totals 17 residues. After removal of 5 bases from V and 5 bases from J, the junction contained 11 bases not matched to a gene. Germline V CDR1 and CDR2: SGHNT, YENEEA. CDR3 region: CASSNPGQGRDNSPLHF. The DNA of the CDR3 is TGTGCCAGCAGCAACCCTGGACAGGGCAGAGATAATTCACCCCTCCACTTT.

The gene calls are TRBV27 and TRBJ1-5; 7 nucleotides match TRBD1. CDR3 length: 15 residues. Per the germline V gene, CDR1 is MNHEY and CDR2 is SMNVEV (reference sequence). V lost 3 bases, J lost 3 bases, and 5 bases stayed unmatched. Written as DNA, the CDR3 is TGTGCCAGCAGTTTGACAGGGTGGAACAATCAGCCCCAGCATTTT. This encodes CASSLTGWNNQPQHF.

The chain uses TRBV27 and TRBJ1-1; a possible D gene is TRBD1 (6 bases). Germline V lookup: CDR1 MNHEY, CDR2 SMNVEV (reference sequence). The CDR3 contains 14 residues. Trimming took 7 bases from V and 4 from J, leaving 16 bases between them. The CDR3 spells CASTPQGHGTEAFF. Written as DNA, the CDR3 is TGTGCCAGCACTCCTCAGGGGCATGGCACTGAAGCTTTCTTT.

The chain combines TRBV9 with TRBJ1-3; tentatively, D is TRBD1 (6 bases). CDR1 is SGDLS, CDR2 YYNGEE, per germline. The CDR3 is 17 residues long. The ends were cut back, 4 bases at V and 0 bases at J, with 17 bases in the middle. This chain's CDR3 is CASSPYGGASSGNTIYF. CDR3 DNA: TGTGCCAGCAGCCCCTATGGGGGGGCTAGCTCTGGAAACACCATATATTTT.

V usage is TRBV9 and J usage is TRBJ2-5; D might be TRBD1 (6 bases). Per germline, CDR1 SGDLS and CDR2 YYNGEE. V lost 0 bases and J lost 1, with 10 bases in between. The CDR3 has 15 residues. CDR3 region: CASSVEQGFQETQYF. The DNA for the CDR3 is TGTGCCAGCAGCGTAGAACAGGGATTCCAAGAGACCCAGTACTTC. The full variable domain, with the rest looked up from reference TRBV9 and TRBJ2-5, is DSGVTQTPKHLITATGQRVTLRCSPRSGDLSVYWYQQSLDQGLQFLIQYYNGEERAKGNILERFSAQQFPDLHSELNLSSLELGDSALYFCASSVEQGFQETQYFGPGTRLLVL.

The chain links TRBV5-6 to TRBJ1-2, with D hard to call. This CDR3 comprises 14 residues. CDR1 is SGHDT, CDR2 YYEEEE, per germline. V was cut by 0 bases and J by 2 bases, with 8 bases left in between. The CDR3 DNA reads as TGTGCCAGCAGCTTGGACAGTTACAACTATGGCTACACCTTC. Encoded protein: CASSLDSYNYGYTF.

The genes are TRBV29-1 and TRBJ1-1; TRBD1 agrees at 9 bases. CDR3 length: 11 residues. The V and J ends lost 4 bases and 9 bases, in that order; junction bases with no gene match: 3. Germline CDR1 and CDR2: SQVTM and ANQGSEA. The CDR3 nucleotides are TGCAGCGTTGGGGACAGGGTTAAAGCTTTCTTT. Encoded protein: CSVGDRVKAFF.